This TCR beta chain was captured by sequencing in a study of blood T cell repertoires in COVID-19. Study-level information: PBMCs, B-cell-depleted T cells, or T cells provided the cDNA or gDNA that made up the material.

This CDR3 has 14 residues. Germline-derived CDR1 and CDR2 are MNHNY and SVGAGI (reference sequence). V gave up 0 bases and J gave up 4 bases, with 9 bases separating them. Seattle's cohort entered during active infection and was followed longitudinally. This clone appeared once. The repertoire was sequenced with immunoSEQ multiplex PCR; TCRdb's copy has only in-frame clones and lacks some. Seen here are around 150,000 clones, 93% observed once, and the top ten hold roughly 1.9%. The origin of this receptor is a woman in her sixties or seventies with COVID-19, enrolled during active disease. This chain joins TRBV6-6 and TRBJ2-5, with D perhaps TRBD1 (6 bases). Material for sequencing was peripheral blood. The CDR3 here is CASSYSRDTETQYF. CDR3 bases: TGTGCCAGCAGTTACTCCCGGGACACAGAGACCCAGTACTTC.